Here is one T cell receptor beta chain with its context. This clonotype was counted at least ten times. Which antigen it targets is not known. No much larger clone exists at a distance of one base, and base qualities are not known. Library generation was performed with 5' RACE. The instrument was an Illumina MiSeq. The public sequencing data were trimmed at Q25 with fastp and processed into clonotypes with MiXCR by TCRdb, which kept only in-frame beta chains. Rows are combined by CDR3 protein, so each entry shows the most common genes and DNA. Across this sample there are about 82,000 distinct CDR3 sequences, with about 5% seen only once. The biggest ten clones account for 7.5% of the sample. The data were obtained in a study of T cells of healthy individuals (dated by TCRdb to 2017 to 2018). V has 6 bases trimmed and J has 0 bases trimmed; junction bases matching no gene number 9. Its CDR3 holds 16 amino acids, cysteine through phenylalanine. Left in the record is the CDR3 DNA by itself, 48 bases read in frame from the first base. CDR1 and CDR2, looked up from the germline V gene, are MDHEN and SYDVKM.

This TCR came from a female donor in good health. Rearrangement joined TRBV28 to TRBJ2-3; 7 nucleotides in the junction match TRBD2. For the CDR3, the sequence is CASSRGLAASTDTQYF. The DNA reads as follows: TGTGCCAGCAGCCGCGGCCTAGCGGCTAGCACAGATACGCAGTATTTT.